The T cell receptor beta chain under discussion was sequenced for a study of T cells expressing NK-cell markers. Study overall: The TCR beta repertoires originated in sorted CD3+CD56+NKG2C+, CD3+CD56+NKG2C- and CD3+CD56-NKG2C+ T cells. General study findings and limits: Questions lingered over whether expanded NKG2C+ T cell clones were HCMV-specific.

Regarding this clonotype: Its antigen is not identified.

This CDR3 has 17 amino acids. UMIs were included in TCR beta cDNA generated by 5'RACE template switching. TCRdb re-called the 5' RACE reads and catalogs CDR3 proteins one per entry, DNA excluded. This table holds 350,000 to 500,000 distinct CDR3 sequences. The material sequenced was blood T cells: a sorted CD56 or NKG2C T cell subset, CD4+ or CD8+ T cells, or bulk PBMC T cells (not recorded which). The chain joins TRBV12-3 or TRBV12-4 to TRBJ2-7; checking the TCRdb D call of TRBD2 is not possible without DNA. The source of this sequence is a woman between 18 and 69 years old in good health. CDR3 in amino acids: CASSLVRAGGGTYEQYF.